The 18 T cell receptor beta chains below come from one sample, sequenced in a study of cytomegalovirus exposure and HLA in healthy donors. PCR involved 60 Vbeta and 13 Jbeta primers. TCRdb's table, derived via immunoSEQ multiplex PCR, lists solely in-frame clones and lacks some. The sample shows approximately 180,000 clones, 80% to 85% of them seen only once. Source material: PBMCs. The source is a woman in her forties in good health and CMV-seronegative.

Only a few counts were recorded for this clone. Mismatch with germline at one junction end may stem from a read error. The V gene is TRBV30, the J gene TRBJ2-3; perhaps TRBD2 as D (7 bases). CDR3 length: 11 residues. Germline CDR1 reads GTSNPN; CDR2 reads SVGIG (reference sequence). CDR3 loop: CAWSQGRELAF. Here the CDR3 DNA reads TGTGCCTGGAGCCAGGGGCGGGAGCTGGCTTTT.

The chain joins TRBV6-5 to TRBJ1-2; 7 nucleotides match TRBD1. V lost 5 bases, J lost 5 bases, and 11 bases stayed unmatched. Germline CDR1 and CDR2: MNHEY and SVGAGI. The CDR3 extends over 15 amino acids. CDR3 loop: CASSPLRGRAYGYTF. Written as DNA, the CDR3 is TGTGCCAGCAGTCCCCTGAGGGGGCGGGCGTATGGCTACACCTTC.

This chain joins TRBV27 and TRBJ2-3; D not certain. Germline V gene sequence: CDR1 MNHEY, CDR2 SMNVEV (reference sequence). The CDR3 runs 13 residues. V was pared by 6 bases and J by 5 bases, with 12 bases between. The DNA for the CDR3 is TGTGCCAGCAGCCGGAGCCTCGGAGATACGCAGTATTTT. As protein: CASSRSLGDTQYF.

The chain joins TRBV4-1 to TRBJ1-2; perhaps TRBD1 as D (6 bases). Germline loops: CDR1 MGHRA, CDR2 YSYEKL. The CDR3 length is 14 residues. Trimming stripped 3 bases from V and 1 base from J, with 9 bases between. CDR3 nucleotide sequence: TGCGCCAGCAGCCACGGACAGATTAACTATGGCTACACCTTC. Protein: CASSHGQINYGYTF.

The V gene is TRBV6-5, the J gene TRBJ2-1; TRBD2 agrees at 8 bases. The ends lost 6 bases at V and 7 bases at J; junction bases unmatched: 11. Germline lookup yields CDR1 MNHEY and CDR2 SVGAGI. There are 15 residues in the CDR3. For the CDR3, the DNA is TGTGCCAGCAGCAATACCGGGAGGGCCTGGAATGAGCAGTTCTTC. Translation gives CASSNTGRAWNEQFF.

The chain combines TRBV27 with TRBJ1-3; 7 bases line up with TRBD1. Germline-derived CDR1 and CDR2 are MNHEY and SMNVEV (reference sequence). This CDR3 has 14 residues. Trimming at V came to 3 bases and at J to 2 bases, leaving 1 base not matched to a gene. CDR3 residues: CASSLQGAGNTIYF. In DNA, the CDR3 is TGTGCCAGCAGTTTGCAGGGGGCTGGAAACACCATATATTTT.

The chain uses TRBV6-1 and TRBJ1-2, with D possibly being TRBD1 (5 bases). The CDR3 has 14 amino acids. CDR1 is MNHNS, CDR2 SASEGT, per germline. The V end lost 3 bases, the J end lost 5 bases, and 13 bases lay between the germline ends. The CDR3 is CASSEKGSGYGYTF. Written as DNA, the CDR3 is TGTGCCAGCAGTGAGAAGGGGTCCGGTTATGGCTACACCTTC.

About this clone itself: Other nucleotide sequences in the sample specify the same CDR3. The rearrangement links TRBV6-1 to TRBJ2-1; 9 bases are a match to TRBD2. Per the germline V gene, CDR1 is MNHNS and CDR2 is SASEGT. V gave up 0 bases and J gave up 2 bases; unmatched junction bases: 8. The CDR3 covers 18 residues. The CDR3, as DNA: TGTGCCAGCAGTGAAGCGGCTAGCGGGATCGGTACCTACAATGAGCAGTTCTTC. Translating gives CASSEAASGIGTYNEQFF.

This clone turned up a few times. CDR3 bases: TGTGCCTGGAGTGTTGCGTGGAGCGGGAGCGACAGCACAGATACGCAGTATTTT. Encoded protein: CAWSVAWSGSDSTDTQYF. This rearrangement joins TRBV30 to TRBJ2-3, with 8 nucleotides matching TRBD2. The CDR3 consists of 18 residues. The J segment lost 0 bases and the V segment lost 0 bases, leaving 11 bases of the junction unmatched. The germline V gene encodes CDR1 GTSNPN and CDR2 SVGIG (reference sequence).

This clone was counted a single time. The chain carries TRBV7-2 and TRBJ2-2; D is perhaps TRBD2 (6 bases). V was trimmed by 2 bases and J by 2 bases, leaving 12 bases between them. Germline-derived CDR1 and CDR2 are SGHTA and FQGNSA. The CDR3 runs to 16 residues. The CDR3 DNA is TGTGCCAGCAGCTTACACGGGACTGTCAACACCGGGGAGCTGTTTTTT. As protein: CASSLHGTVNTGELFF.

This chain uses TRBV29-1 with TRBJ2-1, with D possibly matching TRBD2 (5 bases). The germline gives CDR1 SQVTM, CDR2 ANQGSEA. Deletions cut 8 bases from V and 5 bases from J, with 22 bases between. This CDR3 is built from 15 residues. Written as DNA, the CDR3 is TGCAGCCCTCCTCTAGGGAGAGGGCCCAACAATGAGCAGTTCTTC. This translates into CSPPLGRGPNNEQFF.

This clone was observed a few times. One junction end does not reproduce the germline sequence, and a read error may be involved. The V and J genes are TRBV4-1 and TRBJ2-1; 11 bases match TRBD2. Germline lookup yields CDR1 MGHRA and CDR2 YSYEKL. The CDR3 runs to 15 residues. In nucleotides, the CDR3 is TGTGCCAGCAGCCACCTAGCGGGAGGCGACAATGAGCAGTTCTTC. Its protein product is CASSHLAGGDNEQFF.

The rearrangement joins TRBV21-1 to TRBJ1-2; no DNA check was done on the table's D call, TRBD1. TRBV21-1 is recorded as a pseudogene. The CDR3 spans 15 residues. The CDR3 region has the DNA TGTGCCAGCAGCAAAGCCCCCAGGGACAGGAGGACCTACACCTTC. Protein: CASSKAPRDRRTYTF.

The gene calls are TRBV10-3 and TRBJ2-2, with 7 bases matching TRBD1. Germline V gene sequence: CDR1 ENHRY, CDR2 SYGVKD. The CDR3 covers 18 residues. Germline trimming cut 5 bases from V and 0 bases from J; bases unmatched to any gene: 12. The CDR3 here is CAISLNRQGSANTGELFF. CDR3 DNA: TGTGCCATCAGTCTCAATCGACAGGGTTCGGCGAACACCGGGGAGCTGTTTTTT.

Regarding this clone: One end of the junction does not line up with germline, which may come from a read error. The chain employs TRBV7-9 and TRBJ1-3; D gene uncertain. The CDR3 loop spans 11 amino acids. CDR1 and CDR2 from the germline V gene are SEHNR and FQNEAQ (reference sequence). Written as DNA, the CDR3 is TGTTCCAGCAGCTCTCTAAACACCATATATTTT. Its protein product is CSSSSLNTIYF.

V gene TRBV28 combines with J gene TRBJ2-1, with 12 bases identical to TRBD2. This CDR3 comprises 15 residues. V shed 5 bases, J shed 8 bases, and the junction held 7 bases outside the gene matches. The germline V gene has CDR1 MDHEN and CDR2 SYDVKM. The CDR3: CASSARTSGVDEQFF. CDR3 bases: TGTGCCAGCAGTGCCCGGACTAGCGGGGTAGATGAGCAGTTCTTC.

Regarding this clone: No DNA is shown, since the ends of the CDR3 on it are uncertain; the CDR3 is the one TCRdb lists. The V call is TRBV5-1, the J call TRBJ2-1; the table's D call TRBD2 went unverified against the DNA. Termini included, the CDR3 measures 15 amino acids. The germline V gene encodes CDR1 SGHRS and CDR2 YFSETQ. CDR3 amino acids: CASSSTFGAGGEQFF.

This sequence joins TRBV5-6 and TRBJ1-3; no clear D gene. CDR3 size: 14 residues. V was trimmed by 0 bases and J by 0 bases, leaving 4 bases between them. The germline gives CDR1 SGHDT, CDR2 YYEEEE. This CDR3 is CASSLANSGNTIYF. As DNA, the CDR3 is TGTGCCAGCAGCTTGGCAAACTCTGGAAACACCATATATTTT.